Sequencing of this T cell receptor beta chain was carried out in a study of T cell responses to AZD1222 COVID-19 vaccine. Study outcomes and limitations: Baseline antibody screening turned up just six seropositive AZD1222 recipients. Repertoires in all cases were sampled only once the peak T cell response had passed.

The V end was cut by 5 bases, the J end by 7 bases, with 15 bases between. Germline CDR1 reads SEHNR; CDR2 reads FQNEAQ (reference sequence). This CDR3 contains 14 residues. On this clone: The antigen remains unidentified.

Sequenced by immunoSEQ multiplex PCR; TCRdb stores in-frame clones only, minus some. The table has around 130,000 clones, approximately 91% seen once. The specimen was peripheral blood, collected 28 days after the second AZD1222 dose. This chain joins TRBV7-9 and TRBJ1-3; D uncertain. The receptor's source is an adult who received the AZD1222 COVID-19 vaccine. The CDR3 reads CASSPASARNTIYF. CDR3 in DNA: TGTGCCAGCAGCCCCGCTTCGGCAAGGAACACCATATATTTT.